This T cell receptor beta chain was retrieved from a study of identical twins. General observations from the study: Out-of-frame alpha sequences that twins shared showed excess low generation probability. Twins' excess sharing was less marked for out-of-frame beta sequences.

A note on this clonotype: Its antigen is currently unknown.

Unmatched junction bases numbered 4, after V lost 4 bases and J lost 0 bases. Germline lookup yields CDR1 MNHEY and CDR2 SVGAGI. The CDR3 is 15 residues long. Template switching added a universal primer site, and cDNA bore unique molecular identifiers. MiXCR was run by TCRdb on the 5' RACE reads, yielding one entry per CDR3 protein. The sample has more than 200,000 distinct CDR3 sequences, roughly 9.4% seen once; the top ten hold 5% to 5.5%. The donor group consisted entirely of healthy Caucasians. The receptor was isolated from a woman younger than 35 in good health. V and J are TRBV6-5 and TRBJ1-1; 8 nucleotides agree with TRBD1. What was sequenced was memory (CD45RO+) T cells sorted from blood. The CDR3 nucleotides read TGTGCCAGCAGTTCCGACAGGGGATTGAACACTGAAGCTTTCTTT. Its translation is CASSSDRGLNTEAFF.